This entry features one TCR beta chain sequence. Its antigen is still unknown. From the RT-PCR reads, TCRdb called clonotypes with MiXCR, one entry per CDR3 protein. The sample consists of fewer than 700,000 distinct CDR3 sequences, 10% to 15% of them appearing once. This sample was taken from a study of response to subunit inactivated influenza vaccine. Findings and limits, study-wide: T cells newly recruited by each seasonal influenza vaccination are few, the authors suggested.

CDR1 and CDR2 from the germline V gene are MNHEY and SVGAGI. Trimming shortened V by 5 bases and J by 8 bases, and 9 bases separated the two germline ends. The CDR3 loop spans 11 amino acids. The sequence derives from a man in his fifties or sixties who received an inactivated influenza vaccine. The chain uses TRBV6-5 and TRBJ1-2; D is unresolved. This specimen consisted of PBMCs from blood, obtained about 6 weeks after vaccination. As DNA, the CDR3 is TGTGCCAGCAGTGACCTTTACGGCTACACCTTC. This encodes CASSDLYGYTF.